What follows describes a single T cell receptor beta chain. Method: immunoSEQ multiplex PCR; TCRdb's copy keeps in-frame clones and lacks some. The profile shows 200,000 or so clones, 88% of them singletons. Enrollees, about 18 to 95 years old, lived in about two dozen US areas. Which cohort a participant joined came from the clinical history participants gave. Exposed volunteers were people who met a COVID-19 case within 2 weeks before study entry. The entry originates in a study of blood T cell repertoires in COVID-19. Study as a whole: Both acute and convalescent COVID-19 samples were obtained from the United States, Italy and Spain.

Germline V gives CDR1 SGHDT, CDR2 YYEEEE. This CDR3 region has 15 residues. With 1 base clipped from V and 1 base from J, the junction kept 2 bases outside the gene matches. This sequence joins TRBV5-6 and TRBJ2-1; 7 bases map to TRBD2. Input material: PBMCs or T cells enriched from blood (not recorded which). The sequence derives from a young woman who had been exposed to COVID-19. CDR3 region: CASSLSSGSYNEQFF. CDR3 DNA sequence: TGTGCCAGCAGCTTGTCTAGCGGATCCTACAATGAGCAGTTCTTC.